The T cell receptor beta chain under discussion was sequenced for a study of blood T cell repertoires in COVID-19. Germline V CDR1 and CDR2: SGDLS, YYNGEE. This CDR3 has 19 residues. V shed 0 bases and J 6 bases; nucleotides not matched to a gene: 20. Here immunoSEQ multiplex PCR was the method, and the copy in TCRdb shows in-frame clones only, minus some. The top ten clones hold around 2.3% of a sample with roughly 120,000 clones, 75% to 90% of them seen once. The source is a man younger than 45 with acute or convalescent COVID-19. The sample consisted of peripheral blood. The chain recombines TRBV9 with TRBJ1-2; 7 bases line up with TRBD1. In nucleotides, the CDR3 is TGTGCCAGCAGCGTAGTACAGGGGAAAACCTACTTTCTCCCCCATGGCTACACCTTC. This codes for CASSVVQGKTYFLPHGYTF.